A selection of T cell receptor beta chains follows, all from one sample in a study of cytomegalovirus exposure and HLA in healthy donors. Some clones are missing from TCRdb's copy, which holds only in-frame ones; the method was immunoSEQ multiplex PCR. The sample lists about 130,000 clones, 83% occurring once. Sequenced material: PBMCs. Receptors were obtained from a girl aged 2-10 years in good health and CMV-seronegative. Each CDR3 is given with its conserved first and last residue. The order of the fields is clone size, J gene, V gene, D gene, CDR3 DNA, CDR3 protein. A D gene is named only where the DNA matches it firmly. A clone size is listed for some rows: how often the clone was seen (once, few, many), or a class if it is expanded.

clone size: NA
J gene: TRBJ2-7
V gene: TRBV10-3
D gene: NA
CDR3 DNA: TGTGCCATCAGTGAGGACAGCACTTACGAGCAGTACTTC
CDR3 protein: CAISEDSTYEQYF

clone size: NA
J gene: TRBJ2-4
V gene: TRBV29-1
D gene: NA
CDR3 DNA: TGCAGCGTTGGAACAGCTACCATAGCCAAAAACATTCAGTACTTC
CDR3 protein: CSVGTATIAKNIQYF

clone size: NA
J gene: TRBJ2-5
V gene: TRBV28
D gene: NA
CDR3 DNA: TGTGCCAGCAGTTTCGGCATTCGGGTGGAGACCCAGTACTTC
CDR3 protein: CASSFGIRVETQYF

clone size: NA
J gene: TRBJ2-1
V gene: TRBV4-3
D gene: TRBD2
CDR3 DNA: TGCGCCAGCAGCCAAGATGCCGCGCTAGCGGGGTACAATGAGCAGTTCTTC
CDR3 protein: CASSQDAALAGYNEQFF

clone size: NA
J gene: TRBJ1-1
V gene: TRBV7-9
D gene: NA
CDR3 DNA: TGTGCCAGCAACGTTAACAGGAGGGACACTGAAGCTTTCTTT
CDR3 protein: CASNVNRRDTEAFF

clone size: NA
J gene: TRBJ2-3
V gene: TRBV28
D gene: TRBD2
CDR3 DNA: TGTGCCAGCAGTATAACCTTTAGCGGGAGGGCCGAGTATGATACGCAGTATTTT
CDR3 protein: CASSITFSGRAEYDTQYF

clone size: NA
J gene: TRBJ1-5
V gene: TRBV27
D gene: TRBD1
CDR3 DNA: TGTGCCAGCAGTCCTCGAGGACAGGGTAATAGCAATCAGCCCCAGCATTTT
CDR3 protein: CASSPRGQGNSNQPQHF

clone size: once
J gene: TRBJ2-2
V gene: TRBV7-9
D gene: TRBD1
CDR3 DNA: TGTGCCAGCAGTCGATCAACAGGGGACACCGGGGAGCTGTTTTTT
CDR3 protein: CASSRSTGDTGELFF

clone size: few
J gene: TRBJ2-5
V gene: TRBV29-1
D gene: TRBD1
CDR3 DNA: TGCAGCGTTGAGCGGACAGGGGCAGGAGAGACCCAGTACTTC
CDR3 protein: CSVERTGAGETQYF

clone size: NA
J gene: TRBJ2-6
V gene: TRBV18
D gene: TRBD1
CDR3 DNA: TGTGCCAGCTCACCCCGGGACAGCTCTGGGGCCAACGTCCTGACTTTC
CDR3 protein: CASSPRDSSGANVLTF

clone size: NA
J gene: TRBJ2-5
V gene: TRBV30
D gene: NA
CDR3 DNA: TGTGCCTGGAGTGTATTAGGCGGGGTTGAGACCCAGTACTTC
CDR3 protein: CAWSVLGGVETQYF

clone size: NA
J gene: TRBJ2-5
V gene: TRBV18
D gene: NA
CDR3 DNA: TGTGCCAGCTCACCAGTAGCGGCCGTGAGAGAGACCCAGTACTTC
CDR3 protein: CASSPVAAVRETQYF

clone size: few
J gene: TRBJ1-5
V gene: TRBV4-2
D gene: NA
CDR3 DNA: TGTGCCAGCAGCCAAGGGTCGCGGGGACCTGATTCCCAGCCCCAGCATTTT
CDR3 protein: CASSQGSRGPDSQPQHF

clone size: NA
J gene: TRBJ2-2
V gene: TRBV7-2
D gene: TRBD2
CDR3 DNA: TGTGCCAGCAGCGCTGAACCGGGACTAGCGGGGGGGCAACACGGGGAGCTGTTTTTT
CDR3 protein: CASSAEPGLAGGQHGELFF

clone size: NA
J gene: TRBJ1-1
V gene: TRBV2
D gene: TRBD1
CDR3 DNA: TGTGCCACCGCGACAGGGATGAACACTGAAGCTTTCTTT
CDR3 protein: CATATGMNTEAFF

clone size: NA
J gene: TRBJ1-4
V gene: TRBV7-9
D gene: NA
CDR3 DNA: TGTGCCAGCAGCTTAGCCGGGGAATATAATTATGAAAAACTGTTTTTT
CDR3 protein: CASSLAGEYNYEKLFF

clone size: NA
J gene: TRBJ1-1
V gene: TRBV19
D gene: TRBD1
CDR3 DNA: TGTGCCAGTAGGTCGGGACAGGGAAGAATAGGAGCTTTCTTT
CDR3 protein: CASRSGQGRIGAFF

clone size: few
J gene: TRBJ1-3
V gene: TRBV5-6
D gene: TRBD1
CDR3 DNA: TGTGCCAGCAGCGCCACAGGGGCTGGAAACACCATATATTTT
CDR3 protein: CASSATGAGNTIYF

clone size: once
J gene: TRBJ1-5
V gene: TRBV7-3
D gene: TRBD1
CDR3 DNA: TGTGCCAGCAGCCCGACAGGGCTTAGCAATCAGCCCCAGCATTTT
CDR3 protein: CASSPTGLSNQPQHF

clone size: few
J gene: TRBJ1-4
V gene: TRBV5-4
D gene: NA
CDR3 DNA: TGTGCCAGCAGCTTGAAGGGGGTTGACGAAAAACTGTTTTTT
CDR3 protein: CASSLKGVDEKLFF

clone size: once
J gene: TRBJ2-1
V gene: TRBV6-5
D gene: TRBD1
CDR3 DNA: TGTGCCAGCAGTTACCGACAGGGGGCTTACAATGAGCAGTTCTTC
CDR3 protein: CASSYRQGAYNEQFF

clone size: NA
J gene: TRBJ2-5
V gene: TRBV4-1
D gene: TRBD2
CDR3 DNA: TGCGCCAGCAGCCAAGATAGGACTAGCGGTGCGGAGACCCAGTACTTC
CDR3 protein: CASSQDRTSGAETQYF

clone size: NA
J gene: TRBJ2-5
V gene: TRBV2
D gene: TRBD2
CDR3 DNA: TGTGCCAGCAGTGGGCTAGCGGTGAACCAAGAGACCCAGTACTTC
CDR3 protein: CASSGLAVNQETQYF

clone size: NA
J gene: TRBJ1-2
V gene: TRBV27
D gene: TRBD1
CDR3 DNA: TGTGCCAGCGGAATCGACAGGGCAGCCTTTTGGGGCTACACCTTC
CDR3 protein: CASGIDRAAFWGYTF

clone size: NA
J gene: TRBJ1-1
V gene: TRBV19
D gene: TRBD1
CDR3 DNA: TGTGCCAGTAGATCAGAACAGGGGGGCACTGAAGCTTTCTTT
CDR3 protein: CASRSEQGGTEAFF

clone size: few
J gene: TRBJ2-3
V gene: TRBV15
D gene: NA
CDR3 DNA: TGTGCCACCAGCCGGGTAACAGGGCACACAGATACGCAGTATTTT
CDR3 protein: CATSRVTGHTDTQYF

clone size: few
J gene: TRBJ1-4
V gene: TRBV2
D gene: TRBD1
CDR3 DNA: TGTGCCAGCAGCGACTTAGACAGGGTAAATGAAAAACTGTTTTTT
CDR3 protein: CASSDLDRVNEKLFF

clone size: NA
J gene: TRBJ2-6
V gene: TRBV19
D gene: TRBD1
CDR3 DNA: TGTGCCAGTAGTAAGGGACAGGGGTCGTCTGGGGCCAACGTCCTGACTTTC
CDR3 protein: CASSKGQGSSGANVLTF

clone size: once
J gene: TRBJ2-3
V gene: TRBV7-9
D gene: TRBD2
CDR3 DNA: TGTGCCAGCAGCGGCTCCGGGACTAGCAGGACAGATACGCAGTATTTT
CDR3 protein: CASSGSGTSRTDTQYF

clone size: NA
J gene: TRBJ2-7
V gene: TRBV11-1
D gene: NA
CDR3 DNA: TGTGCCAGCAGCTTCCAGGGGTTGGGGGAGCAGTACTTC
CDR3 protein: CASSFQGLGEQYF

clone size: few
J gene: TRBJ2-7
V gene: TRBV5-1
D gene: TRBD2
CDR3 DNA: TGCGCCAGCAGCTTAAACCGGGCAGGGAGGGCTCACGAGCAGTACTTC
CDR3 protein: CASSLNRAGRAHEQYF

clone size: NA
J gene: TRBJ1-1
V gene: TRBV30
D gene: NA
CDR3 DNA: TGTGCCTGGGATGCGGGATGGGGGGGTACTGAAGCTTTCTTT
CDR3 protein: CAWDAGWGGTEAFF

clone size: few
J gene: TRBJ2-2
V gene: TRBV7-3
D gene: TRBD2
CDR3 DNA: TGTGCCAGCAGCCTGGGACTAGCGGGGGGGACCGGGGAGCTGTTTTTT
CDR3 protein: CASSLGLAGGTGELFF